One and the same sample provided the 15 T cell receptor beta chains below, sequenced in a study of tumor-infiltrating lymphocytes in primary liver carcinoma. Unsorted whole blood supplied the blood RNA, and germline DNA was isolated too. The authors made TCR beta cDNA from around 500 ng total RNA with a constant-region primer. It was through three nested multiplex PCR rounds of slightly modified ARM-PCR that TCR beta libraries arose. Primers for the first two PCR rounds were TRBV1-TRBV30 forward primers and a C-beta reverse primer (approximately 10 cycles per round). TCRdb used MiXCR to reprocess the multiplex PCR reads, holding one entry per CDR3 protein. Among about 350,000 distinct CDR3 sequences listed, approximately 65% were seen once. What was sequenced was peripheral blood. These receptor sequences come from a man between 40 and 49 years old with primary liver carcinoma and hepatitis B virus infection.

This clonotype was counted between two and nine times. V and J are TRBV5-6 and TRBJ2-3; 14 bases line up with TRBD2. Unmatched junction bases numbered 9, after V lost 4 bases and J lost 5 bases. Germline V gene lookup returns CDR1 SGHDT and CDR2 YYEEEE. The CDR3 runs 17 residues. CDR3 loop: CASSPRLAGGRRDTQYF. DNA of the CDR3: TGTGCCAGCAGCCCCCGACTAGCGGGAGGGCGCAGAGATACGCAGTATTTT.

The V call is TRBV4-1, the J call TRBJ1-1, with D perhaps TRBD1 (5 bases). Germline CDR1 reads MGHRA; CDR2 reads YSYEKL. The germline V and J ends were trimmed by 0 bases and 7 bases, with 18 bases remaining between them. The length of the CDR3 is 16 residues. The CDR3 region has the DNA TGCGCCAGCAGCCAAGACGGGGCAGGGAGGTCCAATGAAGCTTTCTTT. It translates to CASSQDGAGRSNEAFF.

This clonotype was seen ten or more times. The gene calls are TRBV4-1 and TRBJ2-7, with 7 bases aligning to TRBD2. The V and J ends lost 1 base and 4 bases, in that order; junction bases with no gene match: 1. The CDR3 runs to 13 residues. The germline CDR1 and CDR2 sequences are MGHRA and YSYEKL. The CDR3 DNA is TGCGCCAGCAGCCAAGGCGGGAGTTACGAGCAGTACTTC. The encoded protein is CASSQGGSYEQYF.

With respect to this clonotype: A much larger clone sits a single nucleotide away, making a read error possible. V usage is TRBV4-1 and J usage is TRBJ2-7; 10 bases line up with TRBD1. The CDR3 length is 15 residues. V gave up 1 base and J gave up 3 bases; unmatched junction bases: 3. Germline V gives CDR1 MGHRA, CDR2 YSYEKL. Written as DNA, the CDR3 is TGCGCCAGCAGCCAAGGGGGGGACAGGGGCTACGAGCAGTACTTC. It encodes CASSQGGDRGYEQYF.

V is TRBV7-2 and J is TRBJ2-1, with D unresolved. CDR1 is SGHTA and CDR2 is FQGNSA in the germline V gene. The germline V and J ends were trimmed by 4 bases and 12 bases, with 13 bases remaining between them. The CDR3 is 12 amino acids. Written as DNA, the CDR3 is TGTGCCAGCAGCTCCCAGGCGCAAGTGCAGTTCTTC. It specifies CASSSQAQVQFF.

A note on this clonotype: The CDR3 does not end in the conserved phenylalanine or tryptophan, so this is likely a read error. V is TRBV11-1 and J is TRBJ2-7, with D possibly TRBD2 on 6 matching bases. Germline-derived CDR1 and CDR2 are SGHAT and FQDESV (reference sequence). The CDR3 has 13 amino acids. The CDR3 reads CACRPGLLYEQYL. The CDR3 DNA sequence: TGTGCCTGCAGACCGGGACTCCTCTACGAGCAGTACTTA.

To note about this clonotype: A much bigger clone sits one base away, suggesting this may be a read error. J is TRBJ2-1 and V is TRBV6-5; 7 bases agree with TRBD2. This CDR3 is 15 amino acids long. Germline CDR1 reads MNHEY; CDR2 reads SVGAGI. This CDR3 reads CASSYNGGGLNEQSF. CDR3 in DNA: TGTGCCAGCAGTTATAACGGGGGAGGGTTAAATGAGCAGTCCTTC.

This clonotype was detected a few times. The chain has TRBV5-1 and TRBJ2-1; 10 bases fit TRBD2. Germline loops: CDR1 SGHRS, CDR2 YFSETQ. With V trimmed by 4 bases and J by 7 bases, 8 bases remained unmatched. There are 15 residues in the CDR3. CDR3 DNA sequence: TGCGCCAGCAGCGAGCTAGCGGGAGTGGGTAATGAGCAGTTCTTC. It encodes CASSELAGVGNEQFF. The full variable domain, in which reference TRBV5-1 and TRBJ2-1 provide the parts outside the CDR3, is KAGVTQTPRYLIKTRGQQVTLSCSPISGHRSVSWYQQTPGQGLQFLFEYFSETQRNKGNFPGRFSGRQFSNSRSEMNVSTLELGDSALYLCASSELAGVGNEQFFGPGTRLTVL.

The chain is built from TRBV30 and TRBJ1-1; D gene ambiguous. The CDR3 runs 14 residues. Between the trimmed V and J ends, which lost 0 bases and 5 bases, there was a span of 13 bases. Germline loops: CDR1 GTSNPN, CDR2 SVGIG (reference sequence). The CDR3, as DNA: TGTGCCTGGAGTGTTTCGGCGGCAAGGACTGAAGCTTTCTTT. It translates to CAWSVSAARTEAFF.

Points on this clonotype: A read error may account for a junction end that differs from germline. This chain uses TRBV11-2 with TRBJ2-3, with 14 bases matching TRBD2. The CDR3 consists of 15 residues. The germline gives CDR1 SGHAT, CDR2 FQNNGV. The CDR3 DNA reads TGTGCCAGCTCCCAGGGACTAGCGGGAGCAGAAACGCAATATTTT. This encodes CASSQGLAGAETQYF.

About this clonotype itself: An end of the junction does not agree with germline; a read error may underlie this. The chain links TRBV11-2 to TRBJ2-5; D is uncertain. Germline-derived CDR1 and CDR2 are SGHAT and FQNNGV. This CDR3 contains 11 residues. The CDR3 sequence: CASSEQEAQCF. In DNA, the CDR3 is TGTGCCAGCAGCGAACAAGAGGCCCAGTGCTTC.

This clonotype has at least ten counts. This chain links TRBV6-6 with TRBJ2-1, with 8 bases matching TRBD2. J was trimmed by 4 bases and V by 2 bases; bases with no gene match: 13. CDR1 and CDR2 (germline): MNHNY, SVGAGI (reference sequence). CDR3 size: 18 residues. The CDR3 DNA sequence: TGTGCCAGCAGTTACACCCTAGCCGGGAGGGTGGCGTACAATGAGCAGTTCTTC. This translates into CASSYTLAGRVAYNEQFF.

V is TRBV11-2 and J is TRBJ2-1; D perhaps matches TRBD1 (6 bases). CDR3 length: 11 amino acids. Germline-derived CDR1 and CDR2 are SGHAT and FQNNGV. The CDR3: CVNSLGGEQFF. In DNA, the CDR3 is TGTGTCAACAGCTTAGGGGGAGAGCAGTTCTTC.

A word on this clonotype: One end of the junction fails to match germline, which may point to a read error. The V gene is TRBV11-2, the J gene TRBJ2-7; perhaps D is TRBD1 or TRBD2 (5 bases each). The CDR3 is made up of 14 amino acids. Looked up from germline, CDR1 is SGHAT and CDR2 is FQNNGV. CDR3: CANRLPIVGDEQYF. CDR3 nucleotide sequence: TGTGCCAACAGACTGCCAATCGTAGGGGACGAACAGTACTTC. The whole variable domain, filled in from reference TRBV11-2 and TRBJ2-7, reads EAGVAQSPRYKIIEKRQSVAFWCNPISGHATLYWYQQILGQGPKLLIQFQNNGVVDDSQLPKDRFSAERLKGVDSTLKIQPAKLEDSAVYLCANRLPIVGDEQYFGPGTRLTVT.

J is TRBJ2-1 and V is TRBV29-1; weak D call: TRBD2 (5 bases). Trimming pared 8 bases from V and 8 bases from J, leaving 16 bases between. The germline gives CDR1 SQVTM, CDR2 ANQGSEA. CDR3 size: 12 residues. CDR3 DNA sequence: TGCAGCTCGAGATCGGTCGGGGATGAGCAGTTCTTC. This gives the protein CSSRSVGDEQFF.